This TCR beta chain came from a study of blood T cell repertoires in COVID-19. On the study more broadly: Acute-phase and convalescent COVID-19 samples originated in the United States, Italy and Spain.

Using immunoSEQ multiplex PCR, the repertoire was profiled, and TCRdb retains in-frame clones only, with some absent. Among about 460,000 clones listed, 75% to 90% were seen once. Cohorts were based on clinical histories the participants reported. Two negative PCRs, clearance, or symptom resolution were required of recovered Cohort 3 donors. Per germline, CDR1 SGHNT and CDR2 YYREEE (reference sequence). V lost 5 bases to trimming and J lost 7 bases; unmatched junction nucleotides: 7. The CDR3 consists of 13 residues. The chain joins TRBV5-4 to TRBJ1-1; 8 bases are a match to TRBD1. The sequenced sample consisted of PBMCs or T cells enriched from blood (not recorded which). The TCR originated in a woman aged 55-70 years who had recovered from COVID-19. CDR3 residues: CASRSQGAGEAFF. In DNA, the CDR3 is TGTGCCAGCAGATCGCAGGGGGCTGGTGAAGCTTTCTTT.